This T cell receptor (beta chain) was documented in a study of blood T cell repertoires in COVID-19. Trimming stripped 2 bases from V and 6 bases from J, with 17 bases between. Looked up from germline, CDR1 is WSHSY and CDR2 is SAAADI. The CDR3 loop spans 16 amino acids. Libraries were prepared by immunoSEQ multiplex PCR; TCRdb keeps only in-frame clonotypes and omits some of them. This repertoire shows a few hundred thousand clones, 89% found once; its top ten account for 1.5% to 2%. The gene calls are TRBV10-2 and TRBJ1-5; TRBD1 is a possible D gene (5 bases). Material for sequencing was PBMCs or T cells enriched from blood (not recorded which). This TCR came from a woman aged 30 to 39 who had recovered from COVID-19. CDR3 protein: CASSEIGGGDFQPQHF. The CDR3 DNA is TGCGCCAGCAGTGAGATTGGGGGGGGAGATTTTCAGCCCCAGCATTTT.